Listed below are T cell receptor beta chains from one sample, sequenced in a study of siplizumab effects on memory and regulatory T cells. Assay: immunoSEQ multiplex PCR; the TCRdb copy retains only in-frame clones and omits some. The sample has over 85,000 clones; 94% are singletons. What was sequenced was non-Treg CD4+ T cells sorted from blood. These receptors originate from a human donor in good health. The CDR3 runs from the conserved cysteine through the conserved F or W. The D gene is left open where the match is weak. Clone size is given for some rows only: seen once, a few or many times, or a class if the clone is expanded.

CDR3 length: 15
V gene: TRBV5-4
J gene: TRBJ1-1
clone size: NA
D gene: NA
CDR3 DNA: TGTGCCAGCAGCTTGGATACAGTTTCGAACACTGAAGCTTTCTTT
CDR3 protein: CASSLDTVSNTEAFF

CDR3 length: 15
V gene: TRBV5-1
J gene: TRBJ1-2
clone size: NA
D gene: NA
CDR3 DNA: TGCGCCAGCAGCTTGGGGTCCACAGGGTCGGGTGGCTACACCTTC
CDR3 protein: CASSLGSTGSGGYTF

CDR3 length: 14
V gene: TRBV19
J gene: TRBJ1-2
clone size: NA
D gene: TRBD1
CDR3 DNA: TGTGCCAGTATTGGGGACAGGGGAAACTATGGCTACACCTTC
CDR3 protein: CASIGDRGNYGYTF

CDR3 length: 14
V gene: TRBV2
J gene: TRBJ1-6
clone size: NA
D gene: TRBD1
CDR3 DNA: TGTGCCAGCAGTGCAGGACAGGGAATATCACCCCTCCACTTT
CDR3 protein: CASSAGQGISPLHF

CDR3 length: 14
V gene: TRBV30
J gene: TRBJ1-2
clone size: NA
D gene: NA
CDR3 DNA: TGTGCCTGGAGTACAACAAGGAACGCGGGGGGCTACACCTTC
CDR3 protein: CAWSTTRNAGGYTF

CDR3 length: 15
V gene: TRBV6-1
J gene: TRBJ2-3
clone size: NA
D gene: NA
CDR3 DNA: TGTGCCAGCGGGCCGCGCACACTTGCGACAGATACGCAGTATTTT
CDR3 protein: CASGPRTLATDTQYF

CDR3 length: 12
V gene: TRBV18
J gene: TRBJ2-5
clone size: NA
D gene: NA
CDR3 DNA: TGTGCCAGCTCACCAGGGGCAGAGACCCAGTACTTC
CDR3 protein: CASSPGAETQYF

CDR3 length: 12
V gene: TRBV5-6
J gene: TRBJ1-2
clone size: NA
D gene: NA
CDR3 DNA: TGTGCCAGCAGCCTGACACGTGGCGGCTACACCTTC
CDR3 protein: CASSLTRGGYTF

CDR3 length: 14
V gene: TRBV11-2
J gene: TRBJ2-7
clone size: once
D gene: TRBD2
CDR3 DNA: TGTGCCAGCAGGAGGACTAGCGGCCCCTACGAGCAGTACTTC
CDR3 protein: CASRRTSGPYEQYF

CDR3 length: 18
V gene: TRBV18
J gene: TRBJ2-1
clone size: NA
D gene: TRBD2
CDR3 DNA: TGTGCCAGCTCACCATTCGGGCCTAGCGGGGGGGCAGGCGATGAGCAGTTCTTC
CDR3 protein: CASSPFGPSGGAGDEQFF

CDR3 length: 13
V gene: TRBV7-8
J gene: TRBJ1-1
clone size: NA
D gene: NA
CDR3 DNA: TGTGCCAGCAGCTTACCTGGGCCCGGTGAAGCTTTCTTT
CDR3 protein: CASSLPGPGEAFF

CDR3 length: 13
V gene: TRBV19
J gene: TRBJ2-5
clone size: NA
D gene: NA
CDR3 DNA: TGTGCCAGTAGGCCACTAGGGGTGGAGACCCAGTACTTC
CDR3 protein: CASRPLGVETQYF

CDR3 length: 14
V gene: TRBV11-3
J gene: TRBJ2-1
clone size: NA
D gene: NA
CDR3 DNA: TGTGCCAGCAGTGACAGGCTCCTGAGTAATGAGCAGTTCTTC
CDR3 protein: CASSDRLLSNEQFF

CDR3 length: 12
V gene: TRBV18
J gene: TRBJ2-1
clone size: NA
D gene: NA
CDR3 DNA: TGTGCCAGCTCACCACGGGACAATGAGCAGTTCTTC
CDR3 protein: CASSPRDNEQFF

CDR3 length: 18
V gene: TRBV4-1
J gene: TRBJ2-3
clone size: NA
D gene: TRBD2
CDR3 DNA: TGCGCCAGCAGCCAAGATAAAGGCGGGAGCTGGGTCACAGATACGCAGTATTTT
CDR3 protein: CASSQDKGGSWVTDTQYF

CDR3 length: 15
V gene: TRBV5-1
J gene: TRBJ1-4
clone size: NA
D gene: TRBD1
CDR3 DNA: TGCGCCAGCAGGCCTAGGGGGCAGGAGAACGAAAAACTGTTTTTT
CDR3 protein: CASRPRGQENEKLFF

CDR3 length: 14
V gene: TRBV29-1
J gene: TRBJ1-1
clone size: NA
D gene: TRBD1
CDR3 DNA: TGCAGCGTTGAACGACAGGGTATGGGCACTGAAGCTTTCTTT
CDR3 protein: CSVERQGMGTEAFF

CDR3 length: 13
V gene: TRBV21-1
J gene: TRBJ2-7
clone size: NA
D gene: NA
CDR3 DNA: TGTGCCAGCATCGGGGGACAGGACTACGAGCAGTACTTC
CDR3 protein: CASIGGQDYEQYF

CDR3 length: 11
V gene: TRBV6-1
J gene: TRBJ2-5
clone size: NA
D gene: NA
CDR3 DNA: TGTGCCAGCAGTGAAACCGAGACCCAGTACTTC
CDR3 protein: CASSETETQYF

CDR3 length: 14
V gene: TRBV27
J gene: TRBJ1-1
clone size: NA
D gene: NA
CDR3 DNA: TGTGCCAGCAGTTTACGAGGGAAGAACACTGAAGCTTTCTTT
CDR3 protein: CASSLRGKNTEAFF

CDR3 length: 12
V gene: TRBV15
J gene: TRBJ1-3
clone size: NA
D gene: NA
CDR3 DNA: TGTGCCACCAGCAGAGATCACTCCACCATATATTTT
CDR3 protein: CATSRDHSTIYF

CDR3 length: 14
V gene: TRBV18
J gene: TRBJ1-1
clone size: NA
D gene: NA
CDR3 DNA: TGTGCCAGCTCACCTGCGCAGGGGAACACTGAAGCTTTCTTT
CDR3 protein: CASSPAQGNTEAFF

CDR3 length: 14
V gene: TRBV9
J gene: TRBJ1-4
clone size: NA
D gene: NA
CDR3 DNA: TGTGCCAGCAGCGCCTCACAGGGAGGTGAAAAACTGTTTTTT
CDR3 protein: CASSASQGGEKLFF

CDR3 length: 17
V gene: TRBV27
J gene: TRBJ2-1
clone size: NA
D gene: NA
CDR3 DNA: TGTGCCAGCAGTTTGGAAGCCCAGGGGTACCCCTACAATGAGCAGTTCTTC
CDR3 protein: CASSLEAQGYPYNEQFF

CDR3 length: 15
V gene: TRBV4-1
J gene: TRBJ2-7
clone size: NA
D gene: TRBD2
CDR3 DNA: TGCGCCAGCAGCTACCGACTAGCAGCAACCTACGAGCAGTACTTC
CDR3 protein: CASSYRLAATYEQYF

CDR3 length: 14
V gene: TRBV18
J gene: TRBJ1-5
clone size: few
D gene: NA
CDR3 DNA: TGTGCCAGCTCACCTGATCGGGGTTATCAGCCCCAGCATTTT
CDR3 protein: CASSPDRGYQPQHF

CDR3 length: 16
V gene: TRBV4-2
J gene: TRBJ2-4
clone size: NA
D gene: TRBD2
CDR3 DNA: TGTGCCAGCAGCCAAGATGGATCGGGGGGGCTGAACATTCAGTACTTC
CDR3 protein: CASSQDGSGGLNIQYF

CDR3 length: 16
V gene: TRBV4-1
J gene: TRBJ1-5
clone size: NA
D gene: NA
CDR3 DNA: TGCGCCAGCAGCCAGGACTTTGTGGTGTCAAATCAGCCCCAGCATTTT
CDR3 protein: CASSQDFVVSNQPQHF

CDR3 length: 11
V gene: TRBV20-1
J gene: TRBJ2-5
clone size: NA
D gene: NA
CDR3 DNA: TGCAGTGCCTCTACCGGGGAGACCCAGTACTTC
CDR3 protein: CSASTGETQYF

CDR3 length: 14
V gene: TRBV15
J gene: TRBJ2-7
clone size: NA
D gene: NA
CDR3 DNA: TGTGCCACCAGCACCGGGACACGGACGAGCGAGCAGTACTTC
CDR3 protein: CATSTGTRTSEQYF

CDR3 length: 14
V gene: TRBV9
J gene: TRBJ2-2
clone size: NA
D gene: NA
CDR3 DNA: TGTGCCAGCAGCCAGCGCGAGAACACCGGGGAGCTGTTTTTT
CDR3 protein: CASSQRENTGELFF

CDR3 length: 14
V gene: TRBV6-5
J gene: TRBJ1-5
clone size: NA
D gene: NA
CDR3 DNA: TGTGCCAGCAGCCGGATAAGTAAAGAACAGCCCCAGCATTTT
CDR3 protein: CASSRISKEQPQHF

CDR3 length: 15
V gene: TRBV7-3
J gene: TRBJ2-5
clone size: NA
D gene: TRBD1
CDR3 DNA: TGTGCCAGCAGCCCACAACCGGGACAGGGAGAGACCCAGTACTTC
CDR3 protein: CASSPQPGQGETQYF

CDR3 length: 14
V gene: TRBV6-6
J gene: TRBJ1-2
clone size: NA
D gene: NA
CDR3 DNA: TGTGCCAGCACAAGGGACGGTTCCCCCTATGGCTACACCTTC
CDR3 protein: CASTRDGSPYGYTF

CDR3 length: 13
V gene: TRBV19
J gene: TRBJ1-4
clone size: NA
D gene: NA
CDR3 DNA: TGTGCCAGCGGGGACGGAGTGTATGAAAAACTGTTTTTT
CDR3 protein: CASGDGVYEKLFF

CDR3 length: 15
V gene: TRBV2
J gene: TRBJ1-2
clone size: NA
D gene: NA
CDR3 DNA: TGTGCCAGCAGTGCTGATTTGGGGGCTGTAGGTGGCTACACCTTC
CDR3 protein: CASSADLGAVGGYTF

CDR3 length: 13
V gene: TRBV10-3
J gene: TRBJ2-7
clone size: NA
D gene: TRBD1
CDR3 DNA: TGTGCCACCCGGGGGGACAGGGGACACGAGCAGTACTTC
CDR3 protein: CATRGDRGHEQYF

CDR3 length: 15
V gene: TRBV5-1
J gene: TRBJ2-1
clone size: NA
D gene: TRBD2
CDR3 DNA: TGCGCCAGCAGCTTGAGCGGGAGCGCTCCCAATGAGCAGTTCTTC
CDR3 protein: CASSLSGSAPNEQFF

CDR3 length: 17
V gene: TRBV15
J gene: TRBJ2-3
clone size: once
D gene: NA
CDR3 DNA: TGTGCCACCAGCAGTGCGAGACTAGTCACTCCCACAGATACGCAGTATTTT
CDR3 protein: CATSSARLVTPTDTQYF

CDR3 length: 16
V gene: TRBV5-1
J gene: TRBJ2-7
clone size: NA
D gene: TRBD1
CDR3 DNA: TGCGCCAGCAGCTCGGGCCGGGGACAGGGGTGGGTCGAGCAGTACTTC
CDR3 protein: CASSSGRGQGWVEQYF

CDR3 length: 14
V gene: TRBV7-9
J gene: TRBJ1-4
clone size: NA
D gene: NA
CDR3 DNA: TGTGCCAGCAGCTCAGGGGCAACTAATGAAAAACTGTTTTTT
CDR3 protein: CASSSGATNEKLFF

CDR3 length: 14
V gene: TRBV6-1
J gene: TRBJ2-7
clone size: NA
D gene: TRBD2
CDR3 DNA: TGTGCCAGCAGTGTAAACGGGGGGGCCTACGAGCAGTACTTC
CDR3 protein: CASSVNGGAYEQYF

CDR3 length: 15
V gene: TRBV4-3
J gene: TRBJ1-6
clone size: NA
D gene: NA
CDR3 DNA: TGCGCCAGCAGCCAAGCCAGGGGCGGAAATTCACCCCTCCACTTT
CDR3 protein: CASSQARGGNSPLHF

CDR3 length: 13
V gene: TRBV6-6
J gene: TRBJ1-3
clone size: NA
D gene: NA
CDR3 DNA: TGTGCCAGCAGTTACCAGGGAGGAAACACCATATATTTT
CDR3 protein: CASSYQGGNTIYF

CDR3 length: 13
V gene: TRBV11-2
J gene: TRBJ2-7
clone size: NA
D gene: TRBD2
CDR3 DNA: TGTGCCAGCAGCCAAGCGGGGTCCTACGAGCAGTACTTC
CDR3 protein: CASSQAGSYEQYF

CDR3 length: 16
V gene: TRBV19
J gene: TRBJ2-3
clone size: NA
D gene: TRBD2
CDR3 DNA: TGTGCCAGTAGTATACTAGCGGGGGCCAGCACAGATACGCAGTATTTT
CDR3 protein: CASSILAGASTDTQYF

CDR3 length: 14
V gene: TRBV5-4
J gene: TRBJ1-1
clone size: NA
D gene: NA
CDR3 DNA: TGTGCCAGCAGCTTGGAGGTCCCGAACACTGAAGCTTTCTTT
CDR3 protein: CASSLEVPNTEAFF

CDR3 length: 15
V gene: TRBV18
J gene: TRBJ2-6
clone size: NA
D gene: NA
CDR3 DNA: TGTGCCAGCTCACCAGTAGGGACTGGGGCCAACGTCCTGACTTTC
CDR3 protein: CASSPVGTGANVLTF

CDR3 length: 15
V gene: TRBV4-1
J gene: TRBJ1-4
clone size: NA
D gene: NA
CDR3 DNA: TGCGCCAGCAGCCAAGCACCGACCCCTAATGAAAAACTGTTTTTT
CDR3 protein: CASSQAPTPNEKLFF

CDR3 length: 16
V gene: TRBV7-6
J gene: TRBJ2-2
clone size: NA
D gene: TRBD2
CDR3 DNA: TGTGCCAGCAGCAAAAGCGGGGGACGGAACACCGGGGAGCTGTTTTTT
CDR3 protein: CASSKSGGRNTGELFF

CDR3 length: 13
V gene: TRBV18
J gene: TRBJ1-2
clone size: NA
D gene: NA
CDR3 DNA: TGTGCCAGCTCACCACCTTCCAGGGTTGACTACACCTTC
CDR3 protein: CASSPPSRVDYTF

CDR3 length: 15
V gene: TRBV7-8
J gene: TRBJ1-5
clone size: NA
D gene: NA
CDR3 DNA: TGTGCCAGCAGCTTAGCGGCTAATAGCAATCAGCCCCAGCATTTT
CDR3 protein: CASSLAANSNQPQHF

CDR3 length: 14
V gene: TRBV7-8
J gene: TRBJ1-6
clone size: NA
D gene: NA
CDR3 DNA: TGTGCCAGCAGCCTGAACAGAGGGGATTCACCCCCCCACTTT
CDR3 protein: CASSLNRGDSPPHF

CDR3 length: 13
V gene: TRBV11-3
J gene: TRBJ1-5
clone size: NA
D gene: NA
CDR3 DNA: TGTGCCAGCAGCTTGATGGCAAATCAGCCCCAGCATTTT
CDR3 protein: CASSLMANQPQHF

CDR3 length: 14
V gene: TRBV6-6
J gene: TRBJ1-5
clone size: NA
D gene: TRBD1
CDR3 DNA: TGTGCCAGCAGACAGGGGGATAGCAATCAGCCCCAGCATTTT
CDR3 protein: CASRQGDSNQPQHF